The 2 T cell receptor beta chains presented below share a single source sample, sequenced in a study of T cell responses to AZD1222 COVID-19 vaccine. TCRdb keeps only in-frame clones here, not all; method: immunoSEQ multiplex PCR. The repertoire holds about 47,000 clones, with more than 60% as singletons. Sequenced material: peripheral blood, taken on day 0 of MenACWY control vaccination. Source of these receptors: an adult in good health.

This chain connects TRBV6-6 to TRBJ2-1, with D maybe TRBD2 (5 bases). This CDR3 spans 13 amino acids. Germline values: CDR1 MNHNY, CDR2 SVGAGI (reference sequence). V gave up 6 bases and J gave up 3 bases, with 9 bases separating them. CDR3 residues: CASSPGSYNEQFF. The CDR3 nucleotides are TGTGCCAGCAGCCCGGGGAGCTACAATGAGCAGTTCTTC.

The CDR3 region has the DNA TGTGCCAGTAGAAAGACAGGGGGAACTGAAGCTTTCTTT. It translates to CASRKTGGTEAFF. The V call is TRBV19, the J call TRBJ1-1; 9 bases match TRBD1. The germline V gene has CDR1 LNHDA and CDR2 SQIVND (reference sequence). The CDR3 loop spans 13 amino acids. With V trimmed by 6 bases and J by 5 bases, 4 bases remained unmatched.